These T cell receptor beta chains were read from a single sample in a study of OX40 agonist ivuxolimab in advanced cancers. TCRdb's copy holds only in-frame clones and misses some; the assay was immunoSEQ multiplex PCR. Of some 100,000 clones listed, about 87% were seen once; the top ten hold 0.65% to 0.95%. Sample: CD4+ or CD8+ T cells sorted from blood, taken in a trial of the OX40 agonist ivuxolimab. These receptors were collected from an adult with an advanced solid tumor such as melanoma, head and neck, liver or kidney cancer. Each CDR3 is given with its conserved first and last residue. Fields, in order: V gene, J gene, clone size, D gene, CDR3 protein, CDR3 DNA. The D gene is left open where the match is weak. Rows give clone size only sometimes, using once, few, many, or a class for an expanded clone.

TRBV7-9	TRBJ2-7	-	TRBD2	CASSSGLAGAYEQYF	TGTGCCAGCAGCTCGGGACTAGCGGGGGCCTACGAGCAGTACTTC
TRBV19	TRBJ1-1	-	-	CASTDQPFDNTEAFF	TGTGCCAGTACCGACCAACCGTTTGATAACACTGAAGCTTTCTTT
TRBV30	TRBJ2-7	-	-	CAWNSGVPYEQYF	TGTGCCTGGAACTCGGGCGTCCCCTACGAGCAGTACTTC
TRBV6-1	TRBJ2-7	-	-	CASSPRGTYVEQYF	TGTGCCAGCAGTCCCCGTGGAACCTACGTCGAGCAGTACTTC
TRBV19	TRBJ2-2	-	TRBD1	CASSFRTGGTGELFF	TGTGCCAGTAGTTTCCGGACAGGGGGAACCGGGGAGCTGTTTTTT
TRBV2	TRBJ1-2	-	-	CASTFLVTYGYTF	TGTGCCAGCACCTTCTTGGTTACCTATGGCTACACCTTC
TRBV19	TRBJ1-1	-	TRBD1	CASSIQGAQNTEAFF	TGTGCCAGTAGTATACAGGGGGCGCAAAACACTGAAGCTTTCTTT
TRBV5-5	TRBJ1-2	-	-	CASSLNDGYGYTF	TGTGCCAGCAGCTTAAACGACGGCTATGGCTACACCTTC
TRBV28	TRBJ2-3	-	-	CASSLGSYTDTQYF	TGTGCCAGCAGTTTGGGCAGTTACACAGATACGCAGTATTTT
TRBV19	TRBJ1-5	-	-	CASQDGIGGNQPQHF	TGTGCCAGTCAAGATGGGATAGGGGGCAATCAGCCCCAGCATTTT
TRBV2	TRBJ2-7	-	-	CASTVAGTGYEQYF	TGTGCCAGCACGGTTGCAGGGACGGGCTACGAGCAGTACTTC
TRBV18	TRBJ2-1	-	-	CASSPGGEGNEQFF	TGTGCCAGCTCACCAGGGGGCGAGGGCAATGAGCAGTTCTTC
TRBV4-1	TRBJ1-2	-	TRBD1	CASSQDDSGGGYTF	TGCGCCAGCAGCCAGGATGACTCAGGGGGAGGCTACACCTTC
TRBV6-1	TRBJ2-5	-	TRBD2	CASSLPGGPVVYF	TGTGCCAGCAGTCTCCCGGGGGGGCCGGTCGTGTACTTC
TRBV2	TRBJ1-5	-	-	CASKDWDRRQPQHF	TGTGCCAGCAAGGACTGGGACCGCAGGCAGCCCCAGCATTTT
TRBV5-1	TRBJ2-3	-	-	CASSFEGGDTQYF	TGCGCCAGCAGCTTCGAGGGGGGAGATACGCAGTATTTT
TRBV6-6	TRBJ2-1	-	TRBD1	CASSYMGQGYEQFF	TGTGCCAGCAGTTACATGGGACAGGGATATGAGCAGTTCTTC
TRBV6-5	TRBJ1-5	-	-	CASSYSRRTGQPQHF	TGTGCCAGCAGTTACTCGCGGCGTACTGGGCAGCCCCAGCATTTT
TRBV19	TRBJ2-2	once	-	CASRVLRSPLDTGELFF	TGTGCCAGTAGGGTTCTACGGAGCCCGCTGGACACCGGGGAGCTGTTTTTT
TRBV6-6	TRBJ2-2	-	-	CASSYSRPRDTGELFF	TGTGCCAGCAGTTACTCCAGGCCACGGGACACCGGGGAGCTGTTTTTT
TRBV27	TRBJ1-1	-	-	CASSQNRVAPEAFF	TGTGCCAGCAGCCAAAACAGGGTAGCCCCTGAAGCTTTCTTT
TRBV18	TRBJ1-1	-	TRBD1	CASSPRTGGWNTEAFF	TGTGCCAGCTCACCACGGACAGGGGGGTGGAACACTGAAGCTTTCTTT
TRBV10-1	TRBJ2-3	-	TRBD2	CASSGWTSGPTDTQYF	TGCGCCAGCAGTGGTTGGACTAGCGGACCCACAGATACGCAGTATTTT
TRBV2	TRBJ1-1	-	-	CALTRSWNTEAFF	TGTGCCCTAACACGCTCCTGGAACACTGAAGCTTTCTTT
TRBV28	TRBJ1-1	-	-	CASSFGSTEAFF	TGTGCCAGCAGTTTTGGCAGCACTGAAGCTTTCTTT
TRBV10-3	TRBJ1-5	few	TRBD1	CAISLTGTGEEPQHF	TGTGCCATCAGTCTCACCGGGACAGGGGAGGAGCCCCAGCATTTT
TRBV30	TRBJ2-5	-	-	CAWSVGPLGETQYF	TGTGCCTGGAGTGTGGGCCCCTTAGGGGAGACCCAGTACTTC
TRBV18	TRBJ2-5	once	-	CASSPFSQQWRDQETQYF	TGTGCCAGCTCACCGTTTTCTCAGCAGTGGCGGGACCAAGAGACCCAGTACTTC
TRBV5-1	TRBJ2-3	medium-sized	-	CASSSYGGQSSTDTQYF	TGCGCCAGCAGCTCATACGGGGGACAGTCTAGCACAGATACGCAGTATTTT
TRBV14	TRBJ2-5	-	-	CASSQFRGAETQYF	TGTGCCAGCAGCCAGTTTCGGGGGGCGGAGACCCAGTACTTC
TRBV30	TRBJ1-2	-	TRBD1	CAWTMGQGPAGYTF	TGTGCCTGGACCATGGGACAGGGGCCGGCTGGCTACACCTTC
TRBV5-6	TRBJ2-3	-	-	CASTSTDTQYF	TGTGCCAGCACTAGCACAGATACGCAGTATTTT
TRBV5-8	TRBJ1-4	-	-	CASSLQGLNEKLFF	TGTGCCAGCAGCTTGCAAGGGCTTAATGAAAAACTGTTTTTT
TRBV28	TRBJ2-3	-	TRBD1	CASTGGTTDTQYF	TGTGCCTCGACAGGGGGCACCACAGATACGCAGTATTTT
TRBV7-3	TRBJ2-2	-	-	CATNPAQDNPVTGELFF	TGTGCCACCAATCCCGCCCAAGACAATCCAGTCACCGGGGAGCTGTTTTTT
TRBV10-3	TRBJ1-6	-	-	CAILSGQVGPLHF	TGTGCCATCCTATCAGGTCAGGTAGGACCCCTCCACTTT
TRBV5-6	TRBJ2-7	-	TRBD1	CASSLGTGLIREQYF	TGTGCCAGCAGCTTGGGGACAGGGCTCATACGAGAGCAGTACTTC
TRBV28	TRBJ1-4	-	TRBD1	CASQTGGARGNEKLFF	TGTGCCAGTCAAACAGGGGGCGCTAGGGGTAATGAAAAACTGTTTTTT
TRBV7-2	TRBJ1-5	-	-	CASSLEKGQPQHF	TGTGCCAGCAGCTTAGAGAAAGGCCAGCCCCAGCATTTT
TRBV28	TRBJ1-5	-	TRBD1	CASSFSLGQGNQPQHF	TGTGCCAGCAGTTTTTCGCTGGGACAGGGGAATCAGCCCCAGCATTTT
TRBV7-6	TRBJ1-1	-	TRBD1	CASRPALDRADTEAFF	TGTGCCAGCAGACCCGCCCTCGACAGGGCGGACACTGAAGCTTTCTTT
TRBV28	TRBJ2-2	-	-	CASSRPGHSTGELFF	TGTGCCAGCAGTCGACCGGGACATAGCACCGGGGAGCTGTTTTTT
TRBV28	TRBJ1-5	-	TRBD1	CASKPGQGFQPQHF	TGTGCCAGCAAACCGGGACAGGGCTTTCAGCCCCAGCATTTT
TRBV29-1	TRBJ2-2	once	TRBD1	CSVGQGSNTGELFF	TGCAGCGTTGGACAGGGGTCGAACACCGGGGAGCTGTTTTTT
TRBV7-2	TRBJ2-3	few	-	CASSNRGLSGTDTQYF	TGTGCCAGCAGCAACCGTGGGCTCTCGGGCACAGATACGCAGTATTTT
TRBV10-3	TRBJ1-1	-	-	CAISEQENTEAFF	TGTGCCATCAGCGAACAAGAGAACACTGAAGCTTTCTTT
TRBV28	TRBJ1-1	-	-	CASSQGTNTEAFF	TGTGCCAGCAGCCAAGGGACAAACACTGAAGCTTTCTTT
TRBV10-3	TRBJ2-4	once	TRBD2	CAISELLAGGAKNIQYF	TGTGCCATCAGTGAGCTACTAGCGGGGGGCGCCAAAAACATTCAGTACTTC
TRBV6-5	TRBJ2-3	-	-	CASSYSRSADTQYF	TGTGCCAGCAGTTACTCCCGGAGCGCAGATACGCAGTATTTT
TRBV6-6	TRBJ2-7	once	-	CASSYPGTSGYEQYF	TGTGCCAGCAGTTATCCCGGGACCTCAGGGTACGAGCAGTACTTC
TRBV7-2	TRBJ2-7	-	TRBD1	CASSPGQGYEQYF	TGTGCCAGCAGCCCGGGACAGGGCTACGAGCAGTACTTC
TRBV7-9	TRBJ1-4	-	TRBD1	CASSPGGSNEKLFF	TGTGCCAGCAGCCCAGGGGGCTCTAATGAAAAACTGTTTTTT
TRBV28	TRBJ1-5	-	-	CASSLIAHSQPQHF	TGTGCCAGCAGTTTGATCGCCCACTCCCAGCCCCAGCATTTT